This TCR beta chain was documented in a study of T cells in localized non-small cell lung cancer. Points from the study as a whole: Uninvolved adjacent lung showed peak T cell clonality, exceeding tumor. Median around 56 top-100 tumor clones were shared with paired adjacent lung. Greater T cell density in blood accompanied longer overall survival. Multi-region tumor sequencing was not done, so intratumor heterogeneity could not be excluded.

The CDR3 consists of 15 residues. CDR1 is MNHGY, CDR2 SAAAGT, per germline. With 6 bases removed from V and 3 bases from J, the gap between germline ends came to 14 bases. This clone has just a few counts. The antigen remains undetermined. Produced via immunoSEQ multiplex PCR; TCRdb's table is partial and in-frame only. This table has approximately 2,100 clones, around 39% appearing once. The source material was lung tumor tissue, sampled before any cancer treatment. The clonotype comes from a male donor aged 60 or older with stage II squamous cell lung carcinoma. The chain couples TRBV6-8 to TRBJ2-2; possibly TRBD1 or TRBD2 for D (6 bases each). The chain's CDR3 is CASRYGGADTGELFF. DNA for the CDR3: TGTGCCAGCAGGTACGGGGGCGCCGACACCGGGGAGCTGTTTTTT.